The 20 T cell receptor beta chains listed next were all sequenced from one sample in a study of blood T cell repertoires in COVID-19. TCRdb's copy holds only in-frame clones and misses some; the assay was immunoSEQ multiplex PCR. The sample holds some 230,000 clones; about 80% are singletons and the top ten take approximately 2.5%. Material: peripheral blood. The receptors were sampled from a woman aged 55-70 years with acute or convalescent COVID-19.

This chain uses TRBV4-2 with TRBJ1-5, with a possible D match to TRBD1 (6 bases). Between the trimmed V and J ends, which lost 5 bases and 1 base, there was a span of 9 bases. The CDR3 is 14 amino acids. Germline lookup yields CDR1 LGHNA and CDR2 YNFKEQ. The CDR3 nucleotides read TGTGCCAGCAGCGTACAGGGCAGCAATCAGCCCCAGCATTTT. It encodes CASSVQGSNQPQHF.

This sequence joins TRBV28 and TRBJ1-1, with a weak D call TRBD1 (5 bases). V lost 5 bases and J lost 6, with 16 bases in between. The CDR3 extends over 14 amino acids. CDR1 and CDR2 (germline): MDHEN, SYDVKM. CDR3 in amino acids: CASSTLRRVAEAFF. In nucleotides, the CDR3 is TGTGCCAGCAGTACTCTCCGCAGGGTGGCTGAAGCTTTCTTT. The full variable domain, completed using reference TRBV28 and TRBJ1-1, is DVKVTQSSRYLVKRTGEKVFLECVQDMDHENMFWYRQDPGLGLRLIYFSYDVKMKEKGDIPEGYSVSREKKERFSLILESASTNQTSMYLCASSTLRRVAEAFFGQGTRLTVV.

This clone was observed a handful of times. This sequence joins TRBV7-9 and TRBJ1-2; no reliable D call. The V end was cut by 0 bases, the J end by 4 bases, with 9 bases between. This CDR3 has 14 residues. Looked up from germline, CDR1 is SEHNR and CDR2 is FQNEAQ (reference sequence). The CDR3 is CASSLATQSYGYTF. In nucleotides, the CDR3 is TGTGCCAGCAGCTTAGCCACGCAGTCCTATGGCTACACCTTC.

The sample holds one count of this clone. This sequence joins TRBV7-3 and TRBJ1-1; D uncertain. The CDR3 consists of 15 residues. Trimming took 0 bases from V and 1 from J, leaving 9 bases between them. Per the germline V gene, CDR1 is SGHTA and CDR2 is FQGTGA. The CDR3 here is CASSLTPVSNTEAFF. CDR3 bases: TGTGCCAGCAGCTTAACCCCCGTTTCGAACACTGAAGCTTTCTTT.

This clone was seen more than once but under ten times. The chain links TRBV19 to TRBJ1-2, with D possibly being TRBD1 (5 bases). This CDR3 comprises 16 residues. Trimming cost V 4 bases and J 5 bases, with 20 bases left between them. Germline CDR1 and CDR2: LNHDA and SQIVND (reference sequence). The CDR3 nucleotides read TGTGCCAGTAGTACCCGGACGGGCGGGGGATCTTATGGCTACACCTTC. Its protein is CASSTRTGGGSYGYTF.

The rearrangement joins TRBV6-5 to TRBJ1-2, with 9 bases lining up with TRBD1. The CDR3 is 15 amino acids. J was trimmed by 7 bases and V by 5 bases; bases with no gene match: 11. Germline V gives CDR1 MNHEY, CDR2 SVGAGI. The CDR3, as DNA: TGTGCCAGCAGTCGAGAACCGGGACAGGGTTTTGGCTACACCTTC. Translation gives CASSREPGQGFGYTF.

The V and J genes are TRBV5-1 and TRBJ2-1, with TRBD2 identical over 16 bases. V shed 5 bases, J shed 0 bases, and the junction held 5 bases outside the gene matches. Per germline, CDR1 SGHRS and CDR2 YFSETQ. There are 18 residues in the CDR3. The CDR3 DNA reads TGCGCCAGCAGGGGACTAGCGGGGGGGCCTAGCTCCTACAATGAGCAGTTCTTC. Amino acid sequence: CASRGLAGGPSSYNEQFF.

As DNA, the CDR3 is TGTGCCAGTAGTATACGGAGAGGGCAGAGTAACACCGGGGAGCTGTTTTTT. Its translation: CASSIRRGQSNTGELFF. The chain links TRBV19 to TRBJ2-2, with D possibly being TRBD2 (5 bases). The germline gives CDR1 LNHDA, CDR2 SQIVND (reference sequence). The CDR3 has 17 residues. Trimming cost V 2 bases and J 2 bases, with 15 bases left between them.

The chain has TRBV4-2 and TRBJ2-2; TRBD1 is a possible D gene (5 bases). The CDR3 covers 17 residues. Trimming took off 0 bases at V and 1 base at J, with 12 bases between the two ends. Looked up from germline, CDR1 is LGHNA and CDR2 is YNFKEQ. The CDR3 nucleotides are TGTGCCAGCAGCCAAGAATTTAGGGGAAAGAACACCGGGGAGCTGTTTTTT. Translation: CASSQEFRGKNTGELFF.

The chain links TRBV5-5 to TRBJ1-1; D remains unclear. The V end was cut by 1 base, the J end by 8 bases, with 12 bases between. The V gene's germline CDR1 is SGHKS and CDR2 YYEKEE (reference sequence). The CDR3 is made up of 13 amino acids. CDR3 loop: CASSLTGEEEAFF. In nucleotides, the CDR3 is TGTGCCAGCAGCTTGACCGGAGAAGAAGAAGCTTTCTTT.

The chain carries TRBV7-2 and TRBJ2-3; no firm D call. Germline V gene sequence: CDR1 SGHTA, CDR2 FQGNSA. V was cut by 1 base and J by 4 bases, with 12 bases left in between. The CDR3 length is 15 residues. CDR3 nucleotides: TGTGCCAGCAGCTTAGGATCCGTCGAGGCAGATACGCAGTATTTT. This sequence encodes CASSLGSVEADTQYF. The entire variable domain, with the rest obtained from reference TRBV7-2 and TRBJ2-3, is as follows: GAGVSQSPSNKVTEKGKDVELRCDPISGHTALYWYRQSLGQGLEFLIYFQGNSAPDKSGLPSDRFSAERTGGSVSTLTIQRTQQEDSAVYLCASSLGSVEADTQYFGPGTRLTVL.

The chain links TRBV20-1 to TRBJ2-3; 8 nucleotides agree with TRBD2. There are 14 residues in the CDR3. CDR1 and CDR2 (germline): DFQATT, SNEGSKA (reference sequence). V shed 3 bases and J 4 bases; nucleotides not matched to a gene: 6. DNA for the CDR3: TGCAGTGCTAGTAGCGGGGCGGGTGCAGATACGCAGTATTTT. Translation gives CSASSGAGADTQYF.

This clone has a handful of counts. This chain links TRBV28 with TRBJ1-1, with 7 bases lining up with TRBD1. The CDR3 covers 14 residues. From germline, CDR1 is MDHEN and CDR2 SYDVKM. The V gene end was trimmed by 6 bases and the J gene end by 1 base; junction bases not matched to a gene: 5. CDR3 sequence reads: CASSRDRTNTEAFF. The DNA for the CDR3 is TGTGCCAGCAGCCGGGACAGAACGAACACTGAAGCTTTCTTT.

The chain has TRBV9 and TRBJ2-3, with D possibly being TRBD1 (6 bases). Germline V lookup: CDR1 SGDLS, CDR2 YYNGEE. The V end was cut by 10 bases, the J end by 0 bases, with 9 bases between. The CDR3 extends over 12 amino acids. The CDR3 reads CASGASTDTQYF. CDR3 bases: TGTGCCTCAGGGGCTAGCACAGATACGCAGTATTTT.

CDR3 sequence reads: CASSETTRSEQYF. In DNA, the CDR3 is TGTGCCAGCAGTGAAACCACAAGATCCGAGCAGTACTTC. The chain uses TRBV2 and TRBJ2-7; no firm D call. This CDR3 contains 13 residues. Germline V gene data show CDR1 as SNHLY and CDR2 as FYNNEI. V lost 2 bases, J lost 6 bases, and 11 bases lay in between. Together with reference TRBV2 and TRBJ2-7, the CDR3 gives the full variable domain: EPEVTQTPSHQVTQMGQEVILRCVPISNHLYFYWYRQILGQKVEFLVSFYNNEISEKSEIFDDQFSVERPDGSNFTLKIRSTKLEDSAMYFCASSETTRSEQYFGPGTRLTVT.

The rearrangement joins TRBV5-4 to TRBJ1-1; D might be TRBD1 (6 bases). CDR3 length equals 14 residues. Between the trimmed V and J ends, which lost 4 bases and 6 bases, there was a span of 16 bases. Per the germline V gene, CDR1 is SGHNT and CDR2 is YYREEE (reference sequence). The CDR3 is CASSAGQKEPEAFF. The DNA for the CDR3 is TGTGCCAGCAGCGCCGGACAGAAAGAGCCTGAAGCTTTCTTT.

The rearrangement uses TRBV18 and TRBJ1-1; D is perhaps TRBD1 (5 bases). The CDR3 consists of 13 residues. Per germline, CDR1 KGHSH and CDR2 LQKENI. With 6 bases removed from V and 3 bases from J, the gap between germline ends came to 11 bases. This CDR3 is CASSRGLDTEAFF. The CDR3 DNA follows: TGTGCCAGCTCGCGGGGGTTGGACACTGAAGCTTTCTTT.

The V gene is TRBV11-2, the J gene TRBJ1-3; D unclear. From germline, CDR1 is SGHAT and CDR2 FQNNGV. V gave up 6 bases and J gave up 2 bases, with 11 bases separating them. The CDR3 extends over 14 amino acids. This CDR3 reads CASSYGRTGNTIYF. CDR3 sequence (DNA): TGTGCCAGCAGTTACGGGAGGACTGGAAACACCATATATTTT.

As regards this clone: The sample has other DNA sequences that encode this CDR3 too. The J gene is TRBJ2-7, the V gene TRBV5-1; perhaps TRBD1 as D (6 bases). This CDR3 region has 14 residues. Germline V gene data show CDR1 as SGHRS and CDR2 as YFSETQ. V was shortened by 2 bases and J by 3 bases, with 12 bases between the two germline ends. CDR3 loop: CASSLSQGLYEQYF. The CDR3 DNA reads as TGCGCCAGCAGCTTATCACAGGGCCTCTACGAGCAGTACTTC.

This clone was counted a single time. The chain is built from TRBV3-1 (or the pseudogene TRBV3-2) and TRBJ1-3, with D possibly being TRBD1 (5 bases). V lost 0 bases to trimming and J lost 1 base, with 16 bases between them. CDR1 and CDR2 (germline): LGHDT, YNNKEL (reference sequence). CDR3 length: 18 amino acids. CDR3 protein: CASSQDVSGFRSGNTIYF. CDR3 coding DNA: TGTGCCAGCAGCCAAGATGTTTCAGGGTTTAGGTCTGGAAACACCATATATTTT.